This T cell receptor beta chain was recovered during a study of T-cell reconstitution after alpha-beta-depleted transplantation in children (dated by TCRdb to 2016 to 2017). About the investigation overall: Using TCR repertoire profiling, the study quantitatively followed how T-cell immune reconstitution unfolded in children after TCRalphabeta/CD19-depleted allogeneic hematopoietic cell transplantation.

The treatment or condition tag for this specimen amounts to: allogeneic hematopoietic cell transplantation with graft depleted of TCRalphabeta T cells and CD19 B cells. The children who served as transplant recipients had been given grafts of TCRalphabeta/CD19-depleted allogeneic hematopoietic cells. Including cysteine and valine, the CDR3 has 16 amino acids. CDR3 DNA is the only sequence kept; it has 48 bases, read in frame from the first base. CDR1 and CDR2 (MNHEY, SMNVEV) derive from the germline V gene (reference sequence). The V and J ends are trimmed by 3 bases and 4 bases, leaving 19 bases between them. This clonotype was seen ten or more times. Its antigen remains unidentified. No much larger clone exists at a distance of one base, and base qualities are not known. The research as a whole found: The frequencies of hyperexpanded clones fell over the following months, and after one year, T-cell counts and TCRbeta diversity were mostly attributed to newly produced T cells. In some patients, the high TCRbeta diversity seen at day 60 was put down to recipient T cells and intrathymic progenitors that had survived conditioning. The apparently early alphabetaT-cell count recovery about two months after transplant was reportedly dependent on only several hundred rapidly expanded clones derived from non-depleted graft cells.

The receptor library was made with PCR. For sequencing, an Illumina HiSeq 2500 was employed. TCR library preparation used molecular barcoding, with unique molecular identifiers applied to normalize quantification of the TCRbeta repertoire. TCRdb passed the public sequencing reads through fastp at Q25 and MiXCR, retaining productive beta sequences. Entries are consolidated by CDR3 protein sequence, retaining the most common genes and DNA. The sample table holds more than 500,000 distinct CDR3 sequences, of which roughly an eighth were seen once. The top ten hold roughly 15% of the sample. Specimen: PBMCs, mostly from graft donor cells, collected 180 days after TCRalphabeta/CD19-depleted stem cell transplant. This TCR was recovered from a female patient aged 2-9 years who had a stem cell transplant for aplastic anemia, so the T cells may come from the graft donor. The chain was built from TRBV27 and TRBJ2-7; the D call could be TRBD1 or TRBD2, with each sharing 6 bases. The DNA sequence reads TGTGCCAGCAGTTTTGGCGGGCCGGGGGCCGTGTACGAGCAGTACGTC. The resulting protein is CASSFGGPGAVYEQYV.